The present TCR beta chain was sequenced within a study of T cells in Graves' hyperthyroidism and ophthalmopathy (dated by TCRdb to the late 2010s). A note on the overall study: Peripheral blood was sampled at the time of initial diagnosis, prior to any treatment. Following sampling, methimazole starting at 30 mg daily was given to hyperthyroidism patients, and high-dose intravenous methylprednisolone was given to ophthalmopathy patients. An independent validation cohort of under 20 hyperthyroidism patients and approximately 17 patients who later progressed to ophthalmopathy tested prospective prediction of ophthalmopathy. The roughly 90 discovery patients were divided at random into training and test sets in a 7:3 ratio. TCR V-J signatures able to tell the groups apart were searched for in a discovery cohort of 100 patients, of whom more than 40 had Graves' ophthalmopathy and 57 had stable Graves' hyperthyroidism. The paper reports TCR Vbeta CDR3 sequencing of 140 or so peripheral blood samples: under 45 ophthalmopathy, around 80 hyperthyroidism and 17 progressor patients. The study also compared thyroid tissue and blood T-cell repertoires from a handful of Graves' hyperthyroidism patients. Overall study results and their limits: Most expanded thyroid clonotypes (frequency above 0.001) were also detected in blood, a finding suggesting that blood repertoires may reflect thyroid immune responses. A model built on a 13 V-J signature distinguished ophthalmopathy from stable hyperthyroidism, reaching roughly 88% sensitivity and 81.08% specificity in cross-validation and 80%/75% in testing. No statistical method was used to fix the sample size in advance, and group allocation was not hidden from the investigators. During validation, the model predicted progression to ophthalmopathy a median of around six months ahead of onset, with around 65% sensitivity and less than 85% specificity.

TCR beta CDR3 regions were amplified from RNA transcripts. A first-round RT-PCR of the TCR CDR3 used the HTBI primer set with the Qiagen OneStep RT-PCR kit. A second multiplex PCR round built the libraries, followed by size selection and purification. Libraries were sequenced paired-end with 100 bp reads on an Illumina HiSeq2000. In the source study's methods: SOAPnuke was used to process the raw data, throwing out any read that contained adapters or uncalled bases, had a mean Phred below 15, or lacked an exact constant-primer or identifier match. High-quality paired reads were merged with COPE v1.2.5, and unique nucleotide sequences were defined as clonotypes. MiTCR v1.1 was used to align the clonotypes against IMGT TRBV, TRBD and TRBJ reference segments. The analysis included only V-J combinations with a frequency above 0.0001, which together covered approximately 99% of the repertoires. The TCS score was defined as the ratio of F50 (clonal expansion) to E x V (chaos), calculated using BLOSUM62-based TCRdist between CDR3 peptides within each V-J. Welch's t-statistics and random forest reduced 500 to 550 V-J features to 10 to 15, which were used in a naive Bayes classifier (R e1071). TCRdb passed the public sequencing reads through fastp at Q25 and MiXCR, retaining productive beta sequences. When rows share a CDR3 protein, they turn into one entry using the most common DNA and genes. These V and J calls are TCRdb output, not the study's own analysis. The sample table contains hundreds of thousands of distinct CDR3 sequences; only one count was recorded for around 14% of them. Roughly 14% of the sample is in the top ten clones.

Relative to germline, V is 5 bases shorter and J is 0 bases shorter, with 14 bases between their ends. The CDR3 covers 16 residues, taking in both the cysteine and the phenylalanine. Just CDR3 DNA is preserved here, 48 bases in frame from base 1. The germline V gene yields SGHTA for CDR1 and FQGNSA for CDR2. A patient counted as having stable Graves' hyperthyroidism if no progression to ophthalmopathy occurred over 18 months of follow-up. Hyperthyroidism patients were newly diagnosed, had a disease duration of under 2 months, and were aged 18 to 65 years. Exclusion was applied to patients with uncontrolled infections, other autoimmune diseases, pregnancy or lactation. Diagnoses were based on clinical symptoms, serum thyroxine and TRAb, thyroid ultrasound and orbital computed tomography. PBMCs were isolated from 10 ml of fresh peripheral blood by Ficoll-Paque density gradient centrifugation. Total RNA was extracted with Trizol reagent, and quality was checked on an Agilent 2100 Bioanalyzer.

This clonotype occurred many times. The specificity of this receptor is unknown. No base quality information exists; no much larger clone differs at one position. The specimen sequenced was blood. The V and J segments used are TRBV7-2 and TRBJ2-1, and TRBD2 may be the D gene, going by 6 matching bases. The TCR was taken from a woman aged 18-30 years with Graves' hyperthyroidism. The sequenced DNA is TGTGCCAGCAGCCGAGATAGCGGTAGCTCCTACAATGAGCAGTTCTTC. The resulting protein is CASSRDSGSSYNEQFF.